This T cell receptor beta chain originates from a study of T cells in women clearing cervical HPV infection. Study-wide findings and caveats: Combining TCR richness with V gene abundances gave roughly 0.8 AUC.

The V gene's germline CDR1 is GTSNPN and CDR2 SVGIG (reference sequence). The CDR3 contains 15 residues. V shed 3 bases and J 0 bases; nucleotides not matched to a gene: 3. Dot-blot hybridization genotyped cervical HPV amplified with MY09/MY11 PCR. Measured with immunoSEQ multiplex PCR; TCRdb has only the in-frame clones, and not every one. The sample features about 44,000 clones, with 1.2% in its top ten. In the case of this clone: The antigen remains undetermined. The read ends 3 residues early relative to the CDR3; the germline J gene fills the gap.

This clonotype was obtained from a woman between 18 and 70 years old with a cervical HPV16 infection that either progressed to CIN3+ or cleared (not recorded which). Specimen: blood buffy coat. V is TRBV30 and J is TRBJ2-5; TRBD2 matches at 11 bases. CDR3 loop: CAWSQTSGDQETQYF. The DNA read from the CDR3 is TGTGCCTGGAGCCAGACTAGCGGGGACCAAGAGACC.